Shown below are 15 T cell receptor beta chains from a single sample sequenced in a study of post-analysis software for immune sequencing data. These receptors are not linked to any known antigen. Findings and limits, study-wide: In patients, TRBV5-6, TRBV5-1 and TRBV20-1 belonged to 4 or 5 TRBV segments found more frequently than in controls.

Unique molecular identifiers tagged the TCR beta cDNA libraries. One entry per CDR3 protein, called by TCRdb with MiXCR from the PCR reads. The profile shows 700,000 to 900,000 distinct CDR3 sequences, about 45% of them singletons. The sequenced material came from blood. Receptors originate from a girl under 18 with multiple sclerosis.

This clonotype has more than one count but fewer than ten. The chain is built from TRBV7-8 and TRBJ1-2, with no clear D. CDR1 and CDR2 from the germline V gene are SGHVS and FQNEAQ. V lost 3 bases to trimming and J lost 4 bases, with 21 bases between them. This CDR3 has 17 amino acids. CDR3 sequence reads: CASSFSWGPSWAYGYTF. In DNA, the CDR3 is TGTGCCAGCAGCTTCTCCTGGGGTCCATCATGGGCCTATGGCTACACCTTC.

This clonotype was seen more than once but under ten times. CDR3 nucleotide sequence: TGCAGCGCGACTAGCGGGACCCTTGGTGAGCAGTTCTTC. Translation gives CSATSGTLGEQFF. The rearrangement uses TRBV29-1 and TRBJ2-1; 11 bases agree with TRBD2. The V gene's germline CDR1 is SQVTM and CDR2 ANQGSEA. The ends lost 7 bases at V and 9 bases at J; junction bases unmatched: 8. The CDR3 is 13 residues long.

The J gene is TRBJ2-1, the V gene TRBV19, with D possibly being TRBD1 or TRBD2 (5 bases each). This CDR3 contains 14 residues. Germline loops: CDR1 LNHDA, CDR2 SQIVND (reference sequence). Between the trimmed V and J ends, which lost 4 bases and 2 bases, there was a span of 9 bases. For the CDR3, the DNA is TGTGCCAGTAGTACCGGGACCACCTACAATGAGCAGTTCTTC. Translated, it gives CASSTGTTYNEQFF. The full variable domain, in which reference TRBV19 and TRBJ2-1 provide the parts outside the CDR3, is DGGITQSPKYLFRKEGQNVTLSCEQNLNHDAMYWYRQDPGQGLRLIYYSQIVNDFQKGDIAEGYSVSREKKESFPLTVTSAQKNPTAFYLCASSTGTTYNEQFFGPGTRLTVL.

The V and J genes are TRBV20-1 and TRBJ2-4; the match to TRBD1 covers 7 bases. The CDR3 is 15 residues long. The germline gives CDR1 DFQATT, CDR2 SNEGSKA (reference sequence). Trimming removed 6 bases from V and 0 bases from J; junction bases left unmatched: 8. CDR3 amino acids: CSALGGLIAKNIQYF. CDR3 coding DNA: TGCAGTGCGTTAGGGGGCCTAATAGCCAAAAACATTCAGTACTTC.

This chain joins TRBV7-6 and TRBJ1-4; D is possibly TRBD1 (6 bases). The CDR3 contains 18 residues. Trimming left V 7 bases short and J 0 bases short, with 21 bases between. Per germline, CDR1 SGHVS and CDR2 FNYEAQ. The CDR3 protein is CASTLTRGGYATNEKLFF. The CDR3 nucleotides read TGTGCCAGCACCCTAACTAGAGGGGGATATGCAACTAATGAAAAACTGTTTTTT.

This clonotype was observed a handful of times. This chain joins TRBV21-1 and TRBJ2-7. TRBV21-1 is shown as a pseudogene. The CDR3 spans 17 residues. The CDR3 here is CASSKRALDLSSYEQYF. DNA for the CDR3: TGTGCCAGCAGCAAACGGGCTTTGGATCTTAGCTCCTACGAGCAGTACTTC.

The chain combines TRBV7-2 with TRBJ2-1; D is uncertain. Trimming shortened V by 2 bases and J by 3 bases, and 5 bases separated the two germline ends. Per germline, CDR1 SGHTA and CDR2 FQGNSA. CDR3 length: 13 residues. The CDR3 spells CASSLWDYNEQFF. The CDR3, as DNA: TGTGCCAGCAGCTTATGGGACTACAATGAGCAGTTCTTC.

This rearrangement joins TRBV4-3 to TRBJ2-7, with D uncertain. The V gene's germline CDR1 is LGHNA and CDR2 YSLEER. This CDR3 region has 14 residues. The ends were cut back, 0 bases at V and 3 bases at J, with 9 bases in the middle. CDR3 region: CASSQEPESYEQYF. In DNA, the CDR3 is TGCGCCAGCAGCCAAGAGCCAGAAAGCTACGAGCAGTACTTC.

The rearrangement links TRBV7-2 to TRBJ2-5, with 10 bases identical to TRBD1. The germline CDR1 and CDR2 sequences are SGHTA and FQGNSA. Losses at the gene ends were 5 bases for V and 13 bases for J; bases not matched to a gene: 16. The CDR3 extends over 15 amino acids. CDR3 DNA sequence: TGTGCCAGCAGCACGGACAGGGGGGAAACCTACGAGCGGTACTTC. Protein: CASSTDRGETYERYF.

This rearrangement joins TRBV10-3 to TRBJ2-1; D remains unclear. The J call may be mistaken, given a closer DNA end match to TRBJ2-7. From germline, CDR1 is ENHRY and CDR2 SYGVKD. The CDR3 loop spans 14 amino acids. CDR3 region: CAISDGRLLYEQYF. For the CDR3, the DNA is TGTGCCATCAGTGATGGTAGACTCCTCTACGAGCAGTACTTC.

The chain employs TRBV12-3 or TRBV12-4 and TRBJ2-7; 7 bases line up with TRBD2. CDR3 length equals 16 residues. J gave up 0 bases and V 6 bases, and 11 bases lay outside the gene matches. The CDR3 nucleotides are TGTGCCAGCAGCCCCTCGGGAGGTAGGAGCTCCTACGAGCAGTACTTC. As protein: CASSPSGGRSSYEQYF.

The V gene is TRBV7-2, the J gene TRBJ2-5; D is tentatively TRBD1 or TRBD2 (5 bases each). The CDR3 runs 16 residues. V lost 0 bases to trimming and J lost 4 bases, with 15 bases between them. Germline V gene lookup returns CDR1 SGHTA and CDR2 FQGNSA. The CDR3 spells CASSLASARRGETQYF. CDR3 nucleotides: TGTGCCAGCAGCTTAGCTAGCGCCAGAAGGGGAGAGACCCAGTACTTC. Full variable domain (remainder filled in from reference TRBV7-2 and TRBJ2-5): GAGVSQSPSNKVTEKGKDVELRCDPISGHTALYWYRQSLGQGLEFLIYFQGNSAPDKSGLPSDRFSAERTGGSVSTLTIQRTQQEDSAVYLCASSLASARRGETQYFGPGTRLLVL.

The chain's CDR3 is CASSLDRSGYTF. The CDR3 DNA reads as TGTGCCAGCAGTTTAGACCGCAGCGGCTACACCTTC. The chain recombines TRBV27 with TRBJ1-2; no clear D. Germline-derived CDR1 and CDR2 are MNHEY and SMNVEV (reference sequence). This CDR3 has 12 residues. Deletions cut 2 bases from V and 8 bases from J, with 9 bases between.

The chain recombines TRBV9 with TRBJ2-1; D not certain. Trimming pared 0 bases from V and 7 bases from J, leaving 11 bases between. Germline values: CDR1 SGDLS, CDR2 YYNGEE. The CDR3 has 14 residues. As DNA, the CDR3 is TGTGCCAGCAGCGTAGCTAGTCTGGGTAATGAGCAGTTCTTC. Translated, it gives CASSVASLGNEQFF.

The gene calls are TRBV20-1 and TRBJ1-1; D is uncertain. CDR1 and CDR2 (germline): DFQATT, SNEGSKA (reference sequence). The CDR3 is 13 amino acids. Trimming left V 5 bases short and J 5 bases short, with 15 bases between. The CDR3 DNA follows: TGCAGTGCTCCGGGGTTGACGAATACTGAAGCTTTCTTT. This translates into CSAPGLTNTEAFF.